This T cell receptor beta chain was profiled in a study of CD8 T cells in ankylosing spondylitis. One entry per CDR3 protein results from TCRdb running MiXCR on the 5' RACE reads. The table has fewer than 400,000 distinct CDR3 sequences, 6.5% to 10% seen once. Germline V gene sequence: CDR1 MNHEY, CDR2 SMNVEV (reference sequence). The CDR3 consists of 15 residues. With 6 bases clipped from V and 6 bases from J, the junction kept 10 bases outside the gene matches. Study-wide results and limits: In ankylosing spondylitis blood, a motif of fewer than 10 highly homologous TCR beta variants appeared characteristic.

To note about this clonotype: Its antigen is still unknown.

J is TRBJ2-7 and V is TRBV27; 11 bases are a match to TRBD2. Sequencing used blood, either unsorted or a sorted T cell fraction (not recorded which). This receptor was taken from a male donor with ankylosing spondylitis. CDR3 DNA sequence: TGTGCCAGCAGATCCATAGCGGGAGGGCACCTCGAGCAGTACTTC. The encoded protein is CASRSIAGGHLEQYF.